This TCR beta chain was documented in a study of blood T cell repertoires in COVID-19. Assay: immunoSEQ multiplex PCR; the TCRdb copy retains only in-frame clones and omits some. The data contain a few hundred thousand clones, roughly 85% of them singletons. The germline V gene encodes CDR1 KGHSH and CDR2 LQKENI. The germline V and J ends were trimmed by 3 bases and 1 base, with 9 bases remaining between them. CDR3 size: 14 residues. The chain employs TRBV18 and TRBJ1-1; a weak D match, TRBD1 (5 bases). The clonotype comes from a woman in her 70s with acute or convalescent COVID-19. Sequencing used peripheral blood. This CDR3 reads CASSPKTENTEAFF. The CDR3 DNA reads as TGTGCCAGCTCACCTAAGACAGAGAACACTGAAGCTTTCTTT.